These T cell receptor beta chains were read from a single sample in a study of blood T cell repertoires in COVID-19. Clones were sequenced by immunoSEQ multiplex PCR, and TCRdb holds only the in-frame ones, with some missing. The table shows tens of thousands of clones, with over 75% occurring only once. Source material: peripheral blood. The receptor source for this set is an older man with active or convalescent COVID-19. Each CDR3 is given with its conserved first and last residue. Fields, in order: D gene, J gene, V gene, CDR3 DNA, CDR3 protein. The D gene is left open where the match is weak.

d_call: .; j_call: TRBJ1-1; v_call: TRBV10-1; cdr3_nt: TGCGCCAGCAGTGATGACAGCTACACTGAAGCTTTCTTT; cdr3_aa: CASSDDSYTEAFF
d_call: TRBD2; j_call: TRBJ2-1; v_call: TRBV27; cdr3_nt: TGTGCCAGCAGTCCACGGACTAGCGGGGGGCCTCGATTCCTAAGCTCCTACAATGAGCAGTTCTTC; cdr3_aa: CASSPRTSGGPRFLSSYNEQFF
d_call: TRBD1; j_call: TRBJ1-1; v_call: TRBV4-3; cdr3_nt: TGCGCCAGCAGCCGTGGGACAGGGGGCCTCACTGAAGCTTTCTTT; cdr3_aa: CASSRGTGGLTEAFF
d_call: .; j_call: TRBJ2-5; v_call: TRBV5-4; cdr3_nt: TGTGCCAGCAGCCCCCAGGAACAAGAGACCCAGTACTTC; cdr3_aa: CASSPQEQETQYF
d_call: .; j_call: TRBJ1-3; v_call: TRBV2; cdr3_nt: TGTGCCAGCAGTGATTCAGGGAGGGGAGGAAACACCATATATTTT; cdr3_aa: CASSDSGRGGNTIYF
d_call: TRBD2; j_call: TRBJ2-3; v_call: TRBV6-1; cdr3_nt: TGTGCCAGCAGTCAAGCGGGGGGAACAGATACGCAGTATTTT; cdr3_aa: CASSQAGGTDTQYF
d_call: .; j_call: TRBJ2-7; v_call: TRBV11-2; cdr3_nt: TGTGCCAGCAGCTCGATTGCGGGGGCCGCCTTGAAGTACTTC; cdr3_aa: CASSSIAGAALKYF
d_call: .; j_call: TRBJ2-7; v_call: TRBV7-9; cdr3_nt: TGTGCCAGCACCAACAGTCGGGGATACGAGCAGTACTTC; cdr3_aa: CASTNSRGYEQYF
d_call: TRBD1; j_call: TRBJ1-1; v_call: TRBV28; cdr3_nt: TGTGCCAGCAGTGGCACGGGACAGGGACCTTTCTTT; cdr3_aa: CASSGTGQGPFF
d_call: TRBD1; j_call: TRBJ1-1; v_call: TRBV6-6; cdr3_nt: TGTGCCAGCAAATACGGACAGGGATGGGTAGGCACTGAAGCTTTCTTT; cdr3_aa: CASKYGQGWVGTEAFF
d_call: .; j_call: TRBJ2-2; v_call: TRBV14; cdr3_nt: TGTGCCAGCAGCCAAGTAACGGGTCCCGGGGAGCTGTTTTTT; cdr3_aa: CASSQVTGPGELFF
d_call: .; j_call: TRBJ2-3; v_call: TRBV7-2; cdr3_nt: TGTGCCAGCAGCAACTTGGGGCCAGGGGTCACAGATACGCAGTATTTT; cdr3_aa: CASSNLGPGVTDTQYF
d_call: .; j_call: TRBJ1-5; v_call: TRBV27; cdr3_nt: TGTGCCAGCAGCCTCCAGGGGTTCAATCAGCCCCAGCATTTT; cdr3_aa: CASSLQGFNQPQHF
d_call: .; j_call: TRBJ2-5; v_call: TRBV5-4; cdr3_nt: TGTGCCAGCAGCTTGAGGCGGGGGCACCAAGAGACCCAGTACTTC; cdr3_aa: CASSLRRGHQETQYF
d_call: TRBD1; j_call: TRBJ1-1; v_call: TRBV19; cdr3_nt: TGTGCCAGTAGTATAGTCTCGGGACAGGTCTGGAACACTGAAGCTTTCTTT; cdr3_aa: CASSIVSGQVWNTEAFF
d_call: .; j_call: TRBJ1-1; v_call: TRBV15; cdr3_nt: TGTGCCACCAGCAGAGATTACAGGAACACTGAAGCTTTCTTT; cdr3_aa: CATSRDYRNTEAFF
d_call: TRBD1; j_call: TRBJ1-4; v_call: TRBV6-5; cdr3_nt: TGTGCCAGCACCGGGACAGGGGCAGGTGAAAAACTGTTTTTT; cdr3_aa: CASTGTGAGEKLFF
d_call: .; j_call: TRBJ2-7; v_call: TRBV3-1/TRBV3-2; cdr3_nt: TGTGCCAGCAGCGCAGCCAGGGGGGCCTACGAGCAGTACTTC; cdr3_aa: CASSAARGAYEQYF
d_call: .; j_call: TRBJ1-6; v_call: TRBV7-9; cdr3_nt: TGTGCCAGCGACGGACAGTCCTATAATTCACCCCTCCACTTT; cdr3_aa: CASDGQSYNSPLHF
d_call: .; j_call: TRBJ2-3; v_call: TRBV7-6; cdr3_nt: TGTGCCAGCAGCTTAGCCGGGGCGGGGACCACAGATACGCAGTATTTT; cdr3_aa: CASSLAGAGTTDTQYF
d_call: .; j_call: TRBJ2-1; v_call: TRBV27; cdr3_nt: TGTGCCAGCAGTTTAGAGCTAGTGGCAGATGAGCAGTTCTTC; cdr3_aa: CASSLELVADEQFF
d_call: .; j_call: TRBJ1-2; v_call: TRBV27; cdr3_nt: TGTGCCAGCAGTGTAGCAGGGGAGATCTATGGCTACACCTTC; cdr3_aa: CASSVAGEIYGYTF
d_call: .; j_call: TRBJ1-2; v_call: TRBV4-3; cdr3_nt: TGCGCCAGCAGCCAAGATTTCAGGAACGTGGCTGGCTACACCTTC; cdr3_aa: CASSQDFRNVAGYTF